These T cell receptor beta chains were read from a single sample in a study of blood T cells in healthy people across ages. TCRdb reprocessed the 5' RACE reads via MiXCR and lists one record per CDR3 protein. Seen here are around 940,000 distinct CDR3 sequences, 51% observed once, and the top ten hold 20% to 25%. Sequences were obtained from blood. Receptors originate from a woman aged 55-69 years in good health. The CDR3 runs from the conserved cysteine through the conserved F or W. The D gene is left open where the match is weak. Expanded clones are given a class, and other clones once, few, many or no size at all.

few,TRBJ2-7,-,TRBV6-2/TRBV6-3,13,CASSTPDGYEQYF,TGTGCCAGCAGTACCCCGGACGGGTACGAGCAGTACTTC
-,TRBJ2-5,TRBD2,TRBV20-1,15,CSARVSGGRRETQYF,TGCAGTGCTAGAGTGAGCGGGGGTCGACGGGAGACCCAGTACTTC
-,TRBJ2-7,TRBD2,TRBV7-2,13,CASSSTSYYEQYF,TGTGCCAGCAGCTCGACTAGCTACTACGAGCAGTACTTC
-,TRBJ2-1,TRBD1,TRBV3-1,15,CASSQDVRGYNEQFF,TGTGCCAGCAGCCAAGATGTCAGGGGGTACAATGAGCAGTTCTTC
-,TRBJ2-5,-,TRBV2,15,CASILRGGRQETQYF,TGTGCCAGCATCCTACGGGGCGGACGCCAAGAGACCCAGTACTTC
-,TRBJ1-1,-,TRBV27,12,CASSLSKGGAFF,TGTGCCAGCAGTTTATCGAAGGGAGGAGCTTTCTTT
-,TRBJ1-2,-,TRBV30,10,CASMTRGYTF,TGTGCCTCCATGACCCGGGGCTACACCTTC
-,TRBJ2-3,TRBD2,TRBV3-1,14,CASSRDWAGRTQYF,TGTGCCAGCAGCCGAGATTGGGCCGGGAGGACGCAGTATTTT
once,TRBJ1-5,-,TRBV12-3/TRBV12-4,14,CASSTGPKNQPQHF,TGTGCCAGCAGCACGGGACCGAAGAATCAGCCCCAGCATTTT
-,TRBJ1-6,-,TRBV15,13,CAKNSGNGSPPHF,TGTGCCAAAAACTCAGGGAACGGTTCACCCCCCCACTTT
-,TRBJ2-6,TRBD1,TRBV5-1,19,CASSLRQGPNGAGANVLTF,TGCGCCAGCAGCCTAAGACAGGGTCCTAATGGTGCTGGGGCCAACGTCCTGACTTTC
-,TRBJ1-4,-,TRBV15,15,CATSRDTGRNEKLFF,TGTGCCACCAGCAGAGATACGGGACGGAATGAAAAACTGTTTTTT
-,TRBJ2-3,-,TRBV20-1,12,CSARTLADTQYF,TGCAGTGCTAGAACATTAGCAGATACGCAGTATTTT
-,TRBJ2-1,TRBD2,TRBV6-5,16,CASSFRLAGEYNEQFF,TGTGCCAGCAGTTTCCGACTAGCGGGAGAGTACAATGAGCAGTTCTTC
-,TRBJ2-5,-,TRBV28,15,CASSLGHGGVETQYF,TGTGCCAGCAGTTTGGGCCACGGCGGAGTGGAGACCCAGTACTTC
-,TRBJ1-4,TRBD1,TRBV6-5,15,CASSENRGANEKLFF,TGTGCCAGCAGTGAAAACAGGGGAGCTAATGAAAAACTGTTTTTT
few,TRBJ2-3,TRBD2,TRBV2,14,CASRVTSVTDTQYF,TGTGCCAGCAGGGTTACTAGCGTCACAGATACGCAGTATTTT
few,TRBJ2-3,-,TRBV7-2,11,CASSSGTRQYF,TGTGCCAGCAGCTCCGGGACTCGGCAGTATTTT
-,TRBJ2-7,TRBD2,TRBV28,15,CASNSPAGYYGEQYF,TGTGCCAGCAATTCACCAGCGGGGTACTACGGGGAGCAGTACTTC
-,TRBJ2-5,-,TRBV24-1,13,CATSEGAGETQYF,TGTGCCACCAGTGAGGGGGCGGGAGAGACCCAGTACTTC
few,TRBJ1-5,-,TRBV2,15,CASSETRGTGQPQHF,TGTGCCAGCAGTGAAACCCGGGGGACCGGTCAGCCCCAGCATTTT
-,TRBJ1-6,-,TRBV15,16,CATSRDPVSYNSPLHF,TGTGCCACCAGCAGAGATCCGGTATCCTATAATTCACCCCTCCACTTT
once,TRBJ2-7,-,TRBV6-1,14,CASSEEPRATEQYF,TGTGCCAGCAGTGAAGAGCCCAGGGCGACCGAGCAGTACTTC
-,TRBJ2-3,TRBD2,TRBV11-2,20,CASSLMNQREAAIVSDTQYF,TGTGCCAGCAGCTTAATGAATCAGCGGGAGGCCGCTATTGTTTCAGATACGCAGTATTTT
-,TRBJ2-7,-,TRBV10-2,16,CASSARGGALWYEQYF,TGCGCCAGCAGCGCGAGAGGGGGGGCTCTGTGGTACGAGCAGTACTTC
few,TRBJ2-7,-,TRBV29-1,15,CSVEVAGSLGNEQYF,TGCAGCGTTGAAGTGGCCGGGAGCCTTGGAAACGAGCAGTACTTC
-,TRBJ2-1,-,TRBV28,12,CASSRKTGEQFF,TGTGCCAGCAGTAGGAAAACGGGTGAGCAGTTCTTC
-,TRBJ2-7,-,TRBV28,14,CASSSAYGSYEQYF,TGTGCCAGCAGTTCAGCCTACGGGTCCTACGAGCAGTACTTC
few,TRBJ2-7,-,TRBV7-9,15,CASSLLPTGNNEQYF,TGTGCCAGCAGCCTACTACCCACCGGGAACAACGAGCAGTACTTC
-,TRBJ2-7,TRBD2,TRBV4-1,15,CASSQEAGVANEQYF,TGCGCCAGCAGCCAAGAAGCGGGAGTAGCCAATGAGCAGTACTTC
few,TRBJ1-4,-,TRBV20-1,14,CSASRRGAWGELFF,TGCAGTGCTAGCAGACGGGGGGCGTGGGGGGAACTGTTTTTT
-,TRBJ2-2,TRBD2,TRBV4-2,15,CASSGTSGPTGELFF,TGTGCCAGCAGCGGGACTAGCGGACCAACCGGGGAGCTGTTTTTT
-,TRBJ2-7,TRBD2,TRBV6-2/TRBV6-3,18,CASTRTGLAGKRSYEQYF,TGTGCCAGCACCCGAACGGGACTAGCGGGAAAAAGGTCCTACGAGCAGTACTTC
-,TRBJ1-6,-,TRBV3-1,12,CASSQDLSPLHF,TGTGCCAGCAGCCAAGATCTGTCACCCCTCCACTTT
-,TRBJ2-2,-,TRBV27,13,CASSLSLVGELFF,TGTGCCAGCAGTTTATCCCTGGTCGGGGAGCTGTTTTTT
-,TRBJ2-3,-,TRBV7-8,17,CASSPRGDFGDTDTQYF,TGTGCCAGCAGCCCCAGAGGAGACTTCGGGGACACAGATACGCAGTATTTT
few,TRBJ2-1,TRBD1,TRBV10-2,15,CASSEQGVSYNEQFF,TGCGCCAGCAGTGAACAGGGGGTTTCGTACAATGAGCAGTTCTTC
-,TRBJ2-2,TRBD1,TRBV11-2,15,CASSSRDRWTGELFF,TGTGCCAGCAGCTCTCGGGACAGGTGGACCGGGGAGCTGTTTTTT
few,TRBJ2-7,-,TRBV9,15,CASSVGAGHSYEQYF,TGTGCCAGCAGCGTTGGAGCGGGTCACTCCTACGAGCAGTACTTC
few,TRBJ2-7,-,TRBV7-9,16,CASSSSDRGLRYEQYF,TGTGCCAGCAGCTCCTCCGACCGAGGCTTAAGGTACGAGCAGTACTTC
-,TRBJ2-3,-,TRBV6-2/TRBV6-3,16,CASSLRGQATTDTQYF,TGTGCCAGCAGTTTACGGGGCCAGGCCACCACAGATACGCAGTATTTT
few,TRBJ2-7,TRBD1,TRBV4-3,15,CASSPAGTDIYEQYF,TGCGCCAGCAGCCCCGCCGGGACAGATATCTACGAGCAGTACTTC
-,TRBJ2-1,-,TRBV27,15,CASSDSLSSYNEQFF,TGTGCCAGCAGTGACAGTCTTTCCTCCTACAATGAGCAGTTCTTC
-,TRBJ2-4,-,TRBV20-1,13,CSARDAGSKLQYF,TGCAGTGCTAGAGATGCCGGCAGTAAGCTTCAGTACTTC
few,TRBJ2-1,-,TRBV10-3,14,CAIRPGADYNEQFF,TGTGCCATCAGGCCAGGGGCGGACTACAATGAGCAGTTCTTC
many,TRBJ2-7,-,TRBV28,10,CASSRYEQYF,TGTGCCAGCAGTCGTTACGAGCAGTACTTC
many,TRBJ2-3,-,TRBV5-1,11,CASSLVDTQYF,TGTGCCAGCAGCTTAGTAGATACGCAGTATTTT
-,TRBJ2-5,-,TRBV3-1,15,CASSLAGQFQETQYF,TGTGCCAGCAGTCTTGCGGGACAATTCCAAGAGACCCAGTACTTC